This TCR beta chain is drawn from a study of identical twins. In its sample, this clonotype was seen many times. The antigen is undetermined. Healthy Caucasian donors formed the entire cohort. Germline assignment: CDR1 SEHNR and CDR2 FQNEAQ (reference sequence). J was trimmed by 7 bases and V by 4 bases; bases with no gene match: 4. This CDR3 region has 15 residues. TCRdb recomputed calls from the 5' RACE reads with MiXCR, one row per CDR3 protein. This sample has 150,000 or so distinct CDR3 sequences, with roughly 3.2% found just once. Regarding the study as a whole: Invariant T cells like MAIT and iNKT could partly confound the zero-insertion analyses.

The chain has TRBV7-9 and TRBJ2-1; 13 bases are shared with TRBD2. The sample consisted of memory T cells sorted from blood. The sequence came from a man aged 18 to 29 in good health. DNA for the CDR3: TGTGCCAGCAGCTGGGGGACTAGCGGGGCAAATGAGCAGTTCTTC. It codes for CASSWGTSGANEQFF.